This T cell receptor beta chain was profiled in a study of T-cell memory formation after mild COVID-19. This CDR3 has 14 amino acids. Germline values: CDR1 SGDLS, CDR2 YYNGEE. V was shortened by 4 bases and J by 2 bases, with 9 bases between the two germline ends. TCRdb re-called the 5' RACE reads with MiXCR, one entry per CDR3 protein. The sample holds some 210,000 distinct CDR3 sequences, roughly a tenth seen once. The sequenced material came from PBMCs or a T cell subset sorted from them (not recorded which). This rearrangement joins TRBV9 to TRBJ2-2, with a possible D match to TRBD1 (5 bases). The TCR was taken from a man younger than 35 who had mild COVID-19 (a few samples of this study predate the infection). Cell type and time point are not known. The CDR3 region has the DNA TGTGCCAGCAGCAGGGGAACCAACACCGGGGAGCTGTTTTTT. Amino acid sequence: CASSRGTNTGELFF.